This T cell receptor beta chain is from a study of CD8 T cells in ankylosing spondylitis. Whole-study results and caveats: Disease-linked clones were reportedly significantly enriched in matched ankylosing spondylitis synovial fluid.

This clonotype was counted at least ten times. Its target is not known. The CDR3 consists of 17 residues. In germline, CDR1 is LGHNA, CDR2 YSLEER. Trimming took 0 bases from V and 7 from J; bases not matched to a gene: 12. Quantitative 5'-RACE was performed with molecular barcodes, and it yielded the TCR beta libraries. TCRdb reprocessed the 5' RACE reads with MiXCR, giving one entry per CDR3 protein. This table has around 210,000 distinct CDR3 sequences, under 8.5% appearing once. The sequenced material came from blood, either unsorted or a sorted T cell fraction (not recorded which). The TCR comes from a female donor with ankylosing spondylitis or in good health (not recorded which). This chain uses TRBV4-3 with TRBJ1-2, with 9 bases that match TRBD1. CDR3 region: CASSQDAGTGSWRGYTF. In DNA form, the CDR3 reads TGCGCCAGCAGCCAAGATGCCGGGACAGGGTCATGGCGTGGCTACACCTTC.